Below, 6 T cell receptor beta chains from the same sample are listed, as sequenced in a study of blood T cell repertoires in COVID-19. The protocol was immunoSEQ multiplex PCR, while the TCRdb copy is restricted to in-frame clones and leaves out a portion. The data hold 220,000 or so clones, with over 75% observed a single time. The sequencing sample was made of PBMCs or T cells enriched from blood (not recorded which). The receptors stem from a woman in her sixties who had recovered from COVID-19.

This chain connects TRBV2 to TRBJ2-3; perhaps TRBD2 as D (6 bases). Trimming pared 10 bases from V and 1 base from J, leaving 12 bases between. Germline V lookup: CDR1 SNHLY, CDR2 FYNNEI. The length of the CDR3 is 13 residues. The DNA for the CDR3 is TGTGCCACAAATCCGGGGGGCACAGATACGCAGTATTTT. Residues: CATNPGGTDTQYF.

This rearrangement joins TRBV19 to TRBJ1-4, with D possibly TRBD1 on 5 matching bases. Per the germline V gene, CDR1 is LNHDA and CDR2 is SQIVND (reference sequence). The CDR3 contains 17 residues. Between the trimmed V and J ends, which lost 1 base and 4 bases, there was a span of 16 bases. CDR3 nucleotides: TGTGCCAGTAGTATAGGCGGCGGGACGGCCTTTAATGAAAAACTGTTTTTT. Its protein is CASSIGGGTAFNEKLFF.

This chain links TRBV5-6 with TRBJ2-1; D unclear. The CDR3 length is 14 residues. Trimming removed 0 bases at V and 8 bases at J, with 12 bases between. In germline, CDR1 is SGHDT, CDR2 YYEEEE. The CDR3: CASSLGQLGYEQFF. CDR3 coding DNA: TGTGCCAGCAGCTTGGGGCAGCTAGGCTATGAGCAGTTCTTC.

The chain has TRBV14 and TRBJ2-5; D perhaps matches TRBD1 (6 bases). The V gene lost 5 bases and the J gene lost 5 bases, with 21 bases spanning the gap. The CDR3 consists of 16 residues. The germline gives CDR1 SGHDN, CDR2 FVKESK. CDR3 coding DNA: TGTGCCAGCAGCAAAAGGCGAGTGGGGGCGGGTGAGACCCAGTACTTC. It is translated as CASSKRRVGAGETQYF.

V gene TRBV5-1 combines with J gene TRBJ1-1; D not resolved. Germline V gives CDR1 SGHRS, CDR2 YFSETQ. CDR3 size: 15 residues. The ends were cut back, 5 bases at V and 1 base at J, with 15 bases in the middle. In DNA form, the CDR3 reads TGCGCCAGCAGACCGGCGGGCACCGAGAACACTGAAGCTTTCTTT. Protein: CASRPAGTENTEAFF.

The chain links TRBV7-2 to TRBJ2-1, with D unclear. V lost 4 bases and J 5 bases, leaving 9 bases between the germline ends. The CDR3 runs 13 residues. Germline V lookup: CDR1 SGHTA, CDR2 FQGNSA. The CDR3 protein is CASSSQPHNEQFF. The CDR3 nucleotides read TGTGCCAGCAGCTCACAGCCACACAATGAGCAGTTCTTC. The complete variable domain, with remaining parts taken from reference TRBV7-2 and TRBJ2-1, reads GAGVSQSPSNKVTEKGKDVELRCDPISGHTALYWYRQSLGQGLEFLIYFQGNSAPDKSGLPSDRFSAERTGGSVSTLTIQRTQQEDSAVYLCASSSQPHNEQFFGPGTRLTVL.